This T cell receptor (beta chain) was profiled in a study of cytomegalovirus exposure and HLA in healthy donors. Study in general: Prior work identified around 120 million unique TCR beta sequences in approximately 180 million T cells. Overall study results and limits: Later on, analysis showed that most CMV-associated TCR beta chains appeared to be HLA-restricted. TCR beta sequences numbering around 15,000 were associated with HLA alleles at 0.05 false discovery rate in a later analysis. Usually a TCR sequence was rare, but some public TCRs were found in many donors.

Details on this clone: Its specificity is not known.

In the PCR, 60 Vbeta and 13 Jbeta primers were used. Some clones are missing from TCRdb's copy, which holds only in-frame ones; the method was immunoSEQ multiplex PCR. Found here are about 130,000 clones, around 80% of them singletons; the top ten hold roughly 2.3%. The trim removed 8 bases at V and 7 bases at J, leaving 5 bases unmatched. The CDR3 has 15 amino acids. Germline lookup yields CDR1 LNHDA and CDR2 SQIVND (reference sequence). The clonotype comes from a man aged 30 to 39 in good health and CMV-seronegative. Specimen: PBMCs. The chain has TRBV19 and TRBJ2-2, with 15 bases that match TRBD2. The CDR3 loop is CASWTSGRGGGELFF. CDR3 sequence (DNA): TGTGCCAGTTGGACTAGCGGGAGGGGCGGCGGGGAGCTGTTTTTT.